The 2 T cell receptor beta chains reported below all come from one sample, sequenced in a study of blood T cell repertoires in COVID-19. TCRdb keeps only in-frame clones here, not all; method: immunoSEQ multiplex PCR. The table includes over 100,000 clones, 80% detected once. The sequenced material came from peripheral blood. Receptors were obtained from a human donor in a cohort sampled during active or convalescent COVID-19.

The chain combines TRBV5-8 with TRBJ1-2; D is possibly TRBD1 (5 bases). Trimming took off 6 bases at V and 4 bases at J, with 19 bases between the two ends. This CDR3 has 15 amino acids. Germline CDR1 reads SGHTS; CDR2 reads YDEGEE. This chain's CDR3 is CASIFIQGAVYGYTF. In nucleotides, the CDR3 is TGTGCCAGCATCTTCATCCAGGGCGCGGTCTATGGCTACACCTTC.

This chain uses TRBV6-2 or TRBV6-3 with TRBJ2-1; TRBD2 matches 7 bases. There are 15 residues in the CDR3. V gave up 2 bases and J gave up 7 bases; unmatched junction bases: 8. Germline lookup yields CDR1 MNHEY and CDR2 SVGEGT. The CDR3 region is CASSYGAGDLNEQFF. The CDR3 DNA follows: TGTGCCAGCAGTTACGGGGCGGGAGATCTGAATGAGCAGTTCTTC.